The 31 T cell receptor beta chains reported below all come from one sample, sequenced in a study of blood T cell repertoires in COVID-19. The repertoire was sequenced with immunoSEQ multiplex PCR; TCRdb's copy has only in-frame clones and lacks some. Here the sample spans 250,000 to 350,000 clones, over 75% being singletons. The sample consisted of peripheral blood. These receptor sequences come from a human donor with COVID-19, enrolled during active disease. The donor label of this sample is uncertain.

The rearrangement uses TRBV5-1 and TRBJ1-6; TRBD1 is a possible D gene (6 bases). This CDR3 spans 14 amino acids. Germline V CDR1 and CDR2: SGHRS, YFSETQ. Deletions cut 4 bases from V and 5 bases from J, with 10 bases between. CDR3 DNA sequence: TGCGCCAGCAGCCTGGACAGAAATAATTCACCCCTCCACTTT. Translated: CASSLDRNNSPLHF.

The CDR3 loop is CASSLRFYEQYF. CDR3 coding DNA: TGTGCCAGCAGCTTACGGTTCTACGAGCAGTACTTC. The chain has TRBV13 and TRBJ2-7; D is ambiguous. Germline CDR1 PRHDT, CDR2 FYEKMQ (reference sequence). The CDR3 covers 12 residues. V lost 2 bases to trimming and J lost 3 bases, with 5 bases between them.

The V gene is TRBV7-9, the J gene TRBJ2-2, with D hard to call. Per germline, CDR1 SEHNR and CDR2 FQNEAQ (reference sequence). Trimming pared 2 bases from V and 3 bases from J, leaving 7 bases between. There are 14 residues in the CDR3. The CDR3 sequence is CASSLMSDTGELFF. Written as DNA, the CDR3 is TGTGCCAGCAGCTTAATGAGTGACACCGGGGAGCTGTTTTTT.

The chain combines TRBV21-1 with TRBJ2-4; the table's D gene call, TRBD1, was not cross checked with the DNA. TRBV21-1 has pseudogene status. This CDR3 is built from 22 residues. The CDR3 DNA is TGTGCCAGCGTCTCATATGATGGACAGGGAACCACCTTATCTTTAGCCAAAAACATTCAGTACTTC. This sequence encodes CASVSYDGQGTTLSLAKNIQYF.

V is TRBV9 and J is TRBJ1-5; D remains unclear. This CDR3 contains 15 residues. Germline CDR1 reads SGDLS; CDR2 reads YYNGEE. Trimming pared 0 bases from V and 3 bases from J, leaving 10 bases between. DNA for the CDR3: TGTGCCAGCAGCGTAGGAGTTACTAACAATCAGCCCCAGCATTTT. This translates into CASSVGVTNNQPQHF.

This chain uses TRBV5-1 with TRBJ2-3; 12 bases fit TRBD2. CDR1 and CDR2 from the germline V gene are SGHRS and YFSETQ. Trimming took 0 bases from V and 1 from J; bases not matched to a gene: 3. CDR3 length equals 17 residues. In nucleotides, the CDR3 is TGCGCCAGCAGCTTGGGACTAGCGGGAGCGGGCACAGATACGCAGTATTTT. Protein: CASSLGLAGAGTDTQYF.

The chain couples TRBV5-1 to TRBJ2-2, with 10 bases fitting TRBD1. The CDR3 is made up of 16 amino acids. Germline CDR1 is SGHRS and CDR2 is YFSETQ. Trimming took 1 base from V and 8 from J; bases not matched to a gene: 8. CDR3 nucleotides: TGCGCCAGCAGCTTGCGGACAGGGGGATCTTCAGGGGAGCTGTTTTTT. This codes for CASSLRTGGSSGELFF.

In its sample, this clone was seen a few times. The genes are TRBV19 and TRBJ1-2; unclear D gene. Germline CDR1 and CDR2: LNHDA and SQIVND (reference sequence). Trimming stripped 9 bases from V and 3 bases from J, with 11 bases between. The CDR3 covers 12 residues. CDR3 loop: CARPRGDYGYTF. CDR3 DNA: TGTGCCAGGCCGCGAGGAGACTATGGCTACACCTTC.

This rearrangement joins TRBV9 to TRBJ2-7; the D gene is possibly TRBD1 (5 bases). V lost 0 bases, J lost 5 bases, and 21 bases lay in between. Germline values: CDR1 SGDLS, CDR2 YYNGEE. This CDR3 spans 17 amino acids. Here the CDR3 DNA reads TGTGCCAGCAGCGTAGGCCTCTCTGGGCAGGGTTACAACGAGCAGTACTTC. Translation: CASSVGLSGQGYNEQYF.

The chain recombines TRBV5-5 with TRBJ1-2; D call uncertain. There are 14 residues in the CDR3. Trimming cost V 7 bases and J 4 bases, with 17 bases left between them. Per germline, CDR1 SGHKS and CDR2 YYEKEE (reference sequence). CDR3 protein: CASSGRGESYGYTF. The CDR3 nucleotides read TGTGCCAGCTCCGGTCGGGGAGAGAGCTATGGCTACACCTTC. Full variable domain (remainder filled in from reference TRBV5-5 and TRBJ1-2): DAGVTQSPTHLIKTRGQQVTLRCSPISGHKSVSWYQQVLGQGPQFIFQYYEKEERGRGNFPDRFSARQFPNYSSELNVNALLLGDSALYLCASSGRGESYGYTFGSGTRLTVV.

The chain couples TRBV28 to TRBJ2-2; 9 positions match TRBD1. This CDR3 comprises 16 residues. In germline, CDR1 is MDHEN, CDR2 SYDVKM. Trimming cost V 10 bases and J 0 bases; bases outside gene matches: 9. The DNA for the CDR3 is TGTGCCACTCGGACAGGGGCCCTTTCGAACACCGGGGAGCTGTTTTTT. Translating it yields CATRTGALSNTGELFF.

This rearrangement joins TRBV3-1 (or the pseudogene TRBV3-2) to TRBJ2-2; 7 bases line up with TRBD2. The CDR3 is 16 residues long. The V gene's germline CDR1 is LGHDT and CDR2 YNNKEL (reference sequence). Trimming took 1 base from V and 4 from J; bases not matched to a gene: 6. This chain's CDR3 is CASSQGLAEGTGELFF. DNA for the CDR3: TGTGCCAGCAGCCAAGGGCTAGCGGAGGGCACCGGGGAGCTGTTTTTT.

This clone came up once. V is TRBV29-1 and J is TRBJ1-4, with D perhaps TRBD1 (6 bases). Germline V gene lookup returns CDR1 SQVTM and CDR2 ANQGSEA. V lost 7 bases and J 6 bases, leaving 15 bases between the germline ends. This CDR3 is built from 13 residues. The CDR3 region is CSALGGGDEKLFF. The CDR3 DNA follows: TGCAGCGCCTTAGGGGGGGGCGATGAAAAACTGTTTTTT.

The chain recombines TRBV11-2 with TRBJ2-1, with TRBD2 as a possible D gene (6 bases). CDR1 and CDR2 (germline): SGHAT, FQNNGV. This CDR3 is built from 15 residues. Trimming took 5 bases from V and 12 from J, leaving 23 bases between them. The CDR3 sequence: CASSPSVAAPGVQFF. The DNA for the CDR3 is TGTGCCAGCAGCCCCTCGGTAGCGGCCCCAGGAGTGCAGTTCTTC.

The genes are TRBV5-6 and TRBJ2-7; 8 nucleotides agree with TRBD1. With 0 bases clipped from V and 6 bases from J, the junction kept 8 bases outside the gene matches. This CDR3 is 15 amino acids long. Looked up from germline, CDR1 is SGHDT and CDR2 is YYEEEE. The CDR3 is CASSLADRVASEQYF. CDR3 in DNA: TGTGCCAGCAGCTTGGCGGACAGGGTCGCCAGCGAGCAGTACTTC.

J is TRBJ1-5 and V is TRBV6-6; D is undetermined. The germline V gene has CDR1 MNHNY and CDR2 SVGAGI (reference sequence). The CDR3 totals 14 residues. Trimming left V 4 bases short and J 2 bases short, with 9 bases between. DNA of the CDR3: TGTGCCAGCAGTTTGTACTATCGCAATCAGCCCCAGCATTTT. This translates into CASSLYYRNQPQHF.

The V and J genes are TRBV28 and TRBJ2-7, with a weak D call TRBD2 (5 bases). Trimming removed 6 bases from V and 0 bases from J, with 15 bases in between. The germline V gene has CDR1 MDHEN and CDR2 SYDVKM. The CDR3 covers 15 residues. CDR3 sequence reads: CASRVSSGNSYEQYF. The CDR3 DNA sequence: TGTGCCAGCAGGGTCAGTTCGGGGAACTCCTACGAGCAGTACTTC.

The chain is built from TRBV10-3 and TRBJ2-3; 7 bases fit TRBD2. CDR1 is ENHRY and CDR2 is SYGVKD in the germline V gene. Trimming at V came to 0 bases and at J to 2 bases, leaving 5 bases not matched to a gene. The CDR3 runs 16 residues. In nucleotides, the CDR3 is TGTGCCATCAGTGAGTCGTCTAGCGGAGCCACAGATACGCAGTATTTT. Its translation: CAISESSSGATDTQYF.

CDR3 bases: TGTGCCAGCAGCTTAGCGCGCGGGACAGTAAACACCGGGGAGCTGTTTTTT. The encoded protein is CASSLARGTVNTGELFF. The chain combines TRBV7-2 with TRBJ2-2; D possibly corresponds to TRBD1 (7 bases). CDR3 length: 17 amino acids. V dropped 0 bases and J dropped 2 bases, with 13 bases sitting between them. Germline CDR1 is SGHTA and CDR2 is FQGNSA. The full variable domain, rest sourced from reference TRBV7-2 and TRBJ2-2, is GAGVSQSPSNKVTEKGKDVELRCDPISGHTALYWYRQSLGQGLEFLIYFQGNSAPDKSGLPSDRFSAERTGGSVSTLTIQRTQQEDSAVYLCASSLARGTVNTGELFFGEGSRLTVL.

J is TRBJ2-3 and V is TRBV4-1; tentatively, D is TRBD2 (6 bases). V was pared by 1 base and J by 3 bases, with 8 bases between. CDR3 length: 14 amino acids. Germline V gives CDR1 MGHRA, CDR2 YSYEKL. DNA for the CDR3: TGCGCCAGCAGCCAAGGCCGGGAGACAGATACGCAGTATTTT. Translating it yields CASSQGRETDTQYF.

The CDR3 DNA is TGTGCCAGTATGTCCGCAGGGGGCGGTGGCTACACCTTC. It translates to CASMSAGGGGYTF. The V and J genes are TRBV19 and TRBJ1-2; 8 nucleotides agree with TRBD1. Germline-derived CDR1 and CDR2 are LNHDA and SQIVND (reference sequence). The CDR3 is made up of 13 amino acids. The V and J ends lost 7 bases and 7 bases, in that order; junction bases with no gene match: 8.

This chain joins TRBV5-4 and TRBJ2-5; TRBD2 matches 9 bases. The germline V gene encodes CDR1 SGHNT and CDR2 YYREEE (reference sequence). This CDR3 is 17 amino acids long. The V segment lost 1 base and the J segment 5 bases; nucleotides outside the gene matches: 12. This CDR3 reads CASSLMVVAGDWETQYF. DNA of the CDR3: TGTGCCAGCAGCTTGATGGTAGTAGCGGGAGATTGGGAGACCCAGTACTTC.

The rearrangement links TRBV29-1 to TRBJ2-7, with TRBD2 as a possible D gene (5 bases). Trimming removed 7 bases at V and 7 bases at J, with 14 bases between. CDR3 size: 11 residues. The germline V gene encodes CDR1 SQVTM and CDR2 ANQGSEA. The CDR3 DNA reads TGCAGCGGTGGACTCTATGGGGAGCAGTACTTC. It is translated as CSGGLYGEQYF.

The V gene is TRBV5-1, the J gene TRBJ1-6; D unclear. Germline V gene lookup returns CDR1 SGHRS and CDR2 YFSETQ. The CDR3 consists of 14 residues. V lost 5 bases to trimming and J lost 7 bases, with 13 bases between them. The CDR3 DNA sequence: TGCGCCAGCAGGGTCCCCCTGGAGAATTCACCCCTCCACTTT. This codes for CASRVPLENSPLHF.

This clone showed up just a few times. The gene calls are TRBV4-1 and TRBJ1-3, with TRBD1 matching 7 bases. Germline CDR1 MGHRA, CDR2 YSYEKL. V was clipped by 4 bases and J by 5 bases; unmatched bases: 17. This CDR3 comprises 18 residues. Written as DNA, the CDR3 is TGCGCCAGCAGCCTCACAGGGAACTTGGGACAGAACAGAAACACCATATATTTT. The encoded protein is CASSLTGNLGQNRNTIYF.

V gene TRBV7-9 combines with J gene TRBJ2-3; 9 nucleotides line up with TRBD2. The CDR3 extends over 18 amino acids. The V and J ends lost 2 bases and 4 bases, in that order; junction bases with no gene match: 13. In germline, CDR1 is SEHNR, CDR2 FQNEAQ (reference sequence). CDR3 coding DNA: TGTGCCAGCAGCTTACTGTTAGCGGGAGCCTCGGGGGCAGATACGCAGTATTTT. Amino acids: CASSLLLAGASGADTQYF.

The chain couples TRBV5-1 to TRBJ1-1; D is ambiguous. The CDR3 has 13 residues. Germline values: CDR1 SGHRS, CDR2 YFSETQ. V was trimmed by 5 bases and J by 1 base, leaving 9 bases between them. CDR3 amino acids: CASSTQQNTEAFF. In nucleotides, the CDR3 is TGCGCCAGCAGTACACAGCAGAACACTGAAGCTTTCTTT. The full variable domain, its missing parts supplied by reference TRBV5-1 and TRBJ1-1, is KAGVTQTPRYLIKTRGQQVTLSCSPISGHRSVSWYQQTPGQGLQFLFEYFSETQRNKGNFPGRFSGRQFSNSRSEMNVSTLELGDSALYLCASSTQQNTEAFFGQGTRLTVV.

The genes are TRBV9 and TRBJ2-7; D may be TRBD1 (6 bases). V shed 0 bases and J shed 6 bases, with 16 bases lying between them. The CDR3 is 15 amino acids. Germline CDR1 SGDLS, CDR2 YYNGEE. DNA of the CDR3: TGTGCCAGCAGCGTAGGTGGGGGCGATAGGGGCGAGCAGTACTTC. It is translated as CASSVGGGDRGEQYF.

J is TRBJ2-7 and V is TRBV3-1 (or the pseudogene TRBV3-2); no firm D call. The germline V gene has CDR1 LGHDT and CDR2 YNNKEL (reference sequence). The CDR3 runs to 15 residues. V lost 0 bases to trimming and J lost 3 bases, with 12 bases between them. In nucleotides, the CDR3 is TGTGCCAGCAGCCAAGATCTGGCGGATCACTACGAGCAGTACTTC. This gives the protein CASSQDLADHYEQYF.

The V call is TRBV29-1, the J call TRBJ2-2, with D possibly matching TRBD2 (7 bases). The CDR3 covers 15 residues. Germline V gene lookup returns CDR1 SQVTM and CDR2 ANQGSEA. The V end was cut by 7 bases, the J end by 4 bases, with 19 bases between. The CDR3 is CSGRGGRAGTGELFF. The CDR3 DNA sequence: TGCAGCGGAAGGGGGGGCAGGGCTGGCACCGGGGAGCTGTTTTTT.

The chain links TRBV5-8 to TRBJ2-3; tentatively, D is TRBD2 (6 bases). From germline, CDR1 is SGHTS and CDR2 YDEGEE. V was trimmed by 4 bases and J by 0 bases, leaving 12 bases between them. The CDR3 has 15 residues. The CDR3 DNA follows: TGTGCCAGCAGCGCGGACTACCCAAGCACAGATACGCAGTATTTT. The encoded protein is CASSADYPSTDTQYF.